This T cell receptor beta chain was retrieved from a study of cytotoxic CD8 clonotypes in ibrutinib-treated CLL. V shed 4 bases and J 0 bases; nucleotides not matched to a gene: 3. CDR1 and CDR2 (germline): SNHLY, FYNNEI. This CDR3 is built from 15 residues. Produced via immunoSEQ multiplex PCR; TCRdb's table is partial and in-frame only. The sample holds over 110,000 clones; less than 95% are singletons and the top ten take approximately 11%. Of note for this clone: Its antigen is currently unknown.

General study results and limits: Among the clonotypes, public ones were uncommon and contracted or held stable on treatment.

The source of this sequence is a human donor with chronic lymphocytic leukemia. This sample comprised PBMCs, obtained after 12 months of ibrutinib treatment. This chain uses TRBV2 with TRBJ1-5, with TRBD1 matching 7 bases. The CDR3 region is CASSGQGYSNQPQHF. The CDR3 bases are TGTGCCAGCAGTGGACAGGGTTATAGCAATCAGCCCCAGCATTTT.